Given below is one T cell receptor beta chain in context. Its antigen is currently unknown. This specimen comes from a study of cytomegalovirus exposure and HLA in healthy donors. The PCR had 60 Vbeta and 13 Jbeta primers. Some clones are missing from TCRdb's copy, which holds only in-frame ones; the method was immunoSEQ multiplex PCR. The repertoire consists of over 85,000 clones, with 65% to 80% occurring once and the leading ten covering 6.2%. Overall study findings and caveats: The authors excluded some V segments, including TRBV6-2 and TRBV6-3, as indistinguishable.

The CDR3 has 14 amino acids. Trimming removed 0 bases at V and 5 bases at J, with 7 bases between. Germline lookup yields CDR1 MRHNA and CDR2 SNTAGT. The sequenced material came from PBMCs. The receptor's source is a man aged 30 to 45 in good health and CMV-seropositive. The V call is TRBV6-4, the J call TRBJ2-2; D not certain. This chain's CDR3 is CASSDSAGTGELFF. The CDR3 region has the DNA TGTGCCAGCAGTGACTCGGCTGGTACCGGGGAGCTGTTTTTT.